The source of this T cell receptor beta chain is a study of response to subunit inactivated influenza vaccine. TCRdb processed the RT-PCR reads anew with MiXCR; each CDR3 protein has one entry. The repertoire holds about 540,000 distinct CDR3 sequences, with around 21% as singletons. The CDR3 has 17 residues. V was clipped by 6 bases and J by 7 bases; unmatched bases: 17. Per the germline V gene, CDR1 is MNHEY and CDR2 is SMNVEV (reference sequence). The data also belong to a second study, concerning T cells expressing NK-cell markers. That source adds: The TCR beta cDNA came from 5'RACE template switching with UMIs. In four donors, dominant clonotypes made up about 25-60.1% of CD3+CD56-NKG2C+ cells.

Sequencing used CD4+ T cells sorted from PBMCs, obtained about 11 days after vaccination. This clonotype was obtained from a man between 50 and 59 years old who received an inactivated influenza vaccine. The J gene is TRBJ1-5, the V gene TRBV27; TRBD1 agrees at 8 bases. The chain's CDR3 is CASSLSLPTGDEQPQHF. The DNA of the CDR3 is TGTGCCAGCAGCCTCTCCCTCCCGACAGGGGACGAACAGCCCCAGCATTTT.